This TCR beta chain derives from a study of blood T cell repertoires in COVID-19. On the study more broadly: T cells, B-cell-depleted T cells, or PBMCs provided the cDNA or gDNA that served as material.

Original processing methods: Estimates of nucleated cell counts were drawn from the amplification of reference gene primers. Assay: immunoSEQ multiplex PCR; the TCRdb copy retains only in-frame clones and omits some. V and J calls and clone size are given by that table; D and trimming were obtained from the DNA. The table shows hundreds of thousands of clones, with 85% to 90% occurring only once. CDR3 length equals 15 residues. Germline CDR1 reads LNHNV; CDR2 reads YYDKDF (reference sequence). The junction had 9 bases not matched to a gene; V was cut back by 8 bases and J by 5 bases. The material sequenced was PBMCs or T cells enriched from blood (not recorded which). The sequence was collected from a man aged 25 to 40 who had recovered from COVID-19. The V and J genes are TRBV15 and TRBJ2-3, with 11 bases lining up with TRBD1. DNA for the CDR3: TGTGCCACCCGGACCGGGACAGGGGGTCTAGATACGCAGTATTTT. It encodes CATRTGTGGLDTQYF.